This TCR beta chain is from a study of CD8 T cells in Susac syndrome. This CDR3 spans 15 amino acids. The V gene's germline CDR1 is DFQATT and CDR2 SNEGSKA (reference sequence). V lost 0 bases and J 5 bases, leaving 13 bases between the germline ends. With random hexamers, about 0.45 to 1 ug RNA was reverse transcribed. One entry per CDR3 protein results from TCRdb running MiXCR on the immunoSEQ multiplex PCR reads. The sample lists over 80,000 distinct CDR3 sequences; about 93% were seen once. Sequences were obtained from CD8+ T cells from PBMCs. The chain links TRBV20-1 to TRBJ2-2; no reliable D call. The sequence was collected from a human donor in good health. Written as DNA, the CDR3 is TGCAGTGCTAGAGATCTCGCCGTGGGGACCGGGGAGCTGTTTTTT. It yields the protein CSARDLAVGTGELFF.